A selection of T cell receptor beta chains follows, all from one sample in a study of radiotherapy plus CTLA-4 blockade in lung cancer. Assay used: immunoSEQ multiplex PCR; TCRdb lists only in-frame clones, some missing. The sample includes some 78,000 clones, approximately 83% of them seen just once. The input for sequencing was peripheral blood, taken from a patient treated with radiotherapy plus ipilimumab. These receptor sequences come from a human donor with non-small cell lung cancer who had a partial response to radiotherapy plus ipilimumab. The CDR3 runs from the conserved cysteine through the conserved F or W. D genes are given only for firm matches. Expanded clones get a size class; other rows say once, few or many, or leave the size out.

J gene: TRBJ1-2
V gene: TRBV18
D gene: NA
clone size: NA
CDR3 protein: CASSPPGGKDGYTF
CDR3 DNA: TGTGCCAGCTCACCACCGGGGGGAAAGGATGGCTACACCTTC

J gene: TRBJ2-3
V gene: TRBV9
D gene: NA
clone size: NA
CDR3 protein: CASSGLDTQYF
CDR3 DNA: TGTGCCAGCAGCGGGCTAGATACGCAGTATTTT

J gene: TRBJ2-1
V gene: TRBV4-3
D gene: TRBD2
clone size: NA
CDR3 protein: CASSQKTSGSSYNEQFF
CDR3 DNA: TGCGCCAGCAGCCAGAAGACTAGCGGGAGCTCCTACAATGAGCAGTTCTTC

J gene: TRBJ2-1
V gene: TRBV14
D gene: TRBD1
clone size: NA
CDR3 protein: CASDATGGPYNEQFF
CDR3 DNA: TGTGCCAGCGATGCCACAGGGGGCCCCTACAATGAGCAGTTCTTC

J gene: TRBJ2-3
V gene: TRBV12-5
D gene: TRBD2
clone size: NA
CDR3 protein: CASGLVTGLAGGTDTQYF
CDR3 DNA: TGTGCTAGTGGTTTGGTAACGGGACTAGCGGGAGGCACAGATACGCAGTATTTT

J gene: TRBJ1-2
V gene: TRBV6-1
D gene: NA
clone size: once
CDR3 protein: CASRIQSNYGYTF
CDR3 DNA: TGTGCCAGCAGGATCCAGTCGAACTATGGCTACACCTTC

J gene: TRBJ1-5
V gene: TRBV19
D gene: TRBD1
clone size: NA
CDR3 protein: CASSTLRTGVGQPQHF
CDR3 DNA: TGTGCCAGTAGTACCCTACGGACAGGGGTCGGTCAGCCCCAGCATTTT

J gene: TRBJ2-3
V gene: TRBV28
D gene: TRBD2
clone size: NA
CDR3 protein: CASSGLARRVSSTDTQYF
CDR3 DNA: TGTGCCAGCAGCGGACTAGCGCGACGGGTGTCTAGCACAGATACGCAGTATTTT

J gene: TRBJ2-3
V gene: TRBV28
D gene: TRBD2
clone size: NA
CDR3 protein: CASNPGGRLPDTQYF
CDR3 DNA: TGTGCCAGCAACCCCGGCGGGAGACTCCCAGATACGCAGTATTTT

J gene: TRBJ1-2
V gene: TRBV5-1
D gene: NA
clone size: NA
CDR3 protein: CASSSLTGGGRSYGYTF
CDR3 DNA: TGCGCCAGCAGCTCGCTCACGGGGGGGGGTCGGAGCTATGGCTACACCTTC

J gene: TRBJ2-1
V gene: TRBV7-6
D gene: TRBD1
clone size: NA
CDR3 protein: CASSFRQGGFNEQFF
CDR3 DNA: TGTGCCAGCAGCTTCCGACAGGGGGGGTTCAATGAGCAGTTCTTC

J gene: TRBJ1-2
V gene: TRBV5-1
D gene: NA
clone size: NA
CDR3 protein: CASSLDPETNGYTF
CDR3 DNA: TGCGCCAGCAGCTTGGATCCAGAGACAAATGGCTACACCTTC

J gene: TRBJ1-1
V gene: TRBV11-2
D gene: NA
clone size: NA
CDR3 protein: CASSFYRAGNTEAFF
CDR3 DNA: TGTGCCAGCAGCTTCTACAGGGCCGGCAACACTGAAGCTTTCTTT

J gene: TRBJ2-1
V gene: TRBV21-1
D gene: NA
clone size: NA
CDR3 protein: CASSSGTSGPKYNEQFF
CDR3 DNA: TGTGCCAGCAGCAGTGGGACTAGCGGGCCAAAATACAATGAGCAGTTCTTC

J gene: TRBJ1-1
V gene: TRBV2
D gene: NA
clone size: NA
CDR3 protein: CASPGMNTEAFF
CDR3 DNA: TGTGCCAGCCCGGGTATGAACACTGAAGCTTTCTTT

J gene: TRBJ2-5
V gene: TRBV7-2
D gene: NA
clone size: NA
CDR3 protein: CASSSDFGTQYF
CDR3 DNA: TGTGCCAGCAGCTCGGACTTCGGGACCCAGTACTTC

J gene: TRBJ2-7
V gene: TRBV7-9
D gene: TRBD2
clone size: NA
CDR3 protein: CASSIVGEGPKSYEQYF
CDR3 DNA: TGTGCCAGCAGCATAGTAGGGGAGGGGCCTAAGTCCTACGAGCAGTACTTC

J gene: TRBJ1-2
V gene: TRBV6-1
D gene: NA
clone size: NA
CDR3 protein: CASTGRQSDLGGYTF
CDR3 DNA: TGTGCCAGCACCGGCCGCCAGTCTGACTTGGGTGGCTACACCTTC

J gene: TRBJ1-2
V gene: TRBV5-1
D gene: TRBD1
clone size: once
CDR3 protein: CASSIEGQVYGYTF
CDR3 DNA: TGCGCCAGCAGTATTGAGGGACAGGTCTATGGCTACACCTTC

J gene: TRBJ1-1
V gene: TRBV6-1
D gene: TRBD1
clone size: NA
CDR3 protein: CASSETGVYTEAFF
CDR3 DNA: TGTGCCAGCAGTGAGACAGGGGTGTACACTGAAGCTTTCTTT

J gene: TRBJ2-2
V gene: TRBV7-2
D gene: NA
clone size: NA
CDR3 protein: CASSNRVFRTGELFF
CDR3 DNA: TGTGCCAGCAGCAACAGGGTTTTCCGGACCGGGGAGCTGTTTTTT

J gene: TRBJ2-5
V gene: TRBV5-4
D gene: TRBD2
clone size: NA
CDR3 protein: CASSWVAGRQETQYF
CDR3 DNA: TGTGCCAGCAGCTGGGTAGCGGGACGACAAGAGACCCAGTACTTC

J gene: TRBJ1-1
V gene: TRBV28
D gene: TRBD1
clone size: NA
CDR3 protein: CASSWKGAPRYEAFF
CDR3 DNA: TGTGCCAGCAGTTGGAAGGGGGCTCCCCGCTATGAAGCTTTCTTT

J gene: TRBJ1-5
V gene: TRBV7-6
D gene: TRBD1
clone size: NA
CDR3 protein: CASSSGQGSQPQHF
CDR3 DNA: TGTGCCAGCAGCTCGGGACAGGGGAGTCAGCCCCAGCATTTT

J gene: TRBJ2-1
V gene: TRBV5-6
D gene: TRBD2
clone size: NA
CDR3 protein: CASSPPGLVGDEQFF
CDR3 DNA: TGTGCCAGCAGCCCCCCGGGACTAGTTGGGGATGAGCAGTTCTTC

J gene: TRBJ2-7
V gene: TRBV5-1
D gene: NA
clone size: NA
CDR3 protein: CASSLAKWDTSGYEQYF
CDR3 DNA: TGCGCCAGCAGCTTGGCCAAGTGGGATACCAGCGGATACGAGCAGTACTTC

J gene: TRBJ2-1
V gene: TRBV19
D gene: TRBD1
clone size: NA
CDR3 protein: CASSVTTGEPYNEQFF
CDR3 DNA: TGTGCCAGTAGCGTTACCACAGGGGAGCCCTACAATGAGCAGTTCTTC

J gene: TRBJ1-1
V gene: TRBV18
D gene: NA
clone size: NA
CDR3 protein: CASSLGGALNTEAFF
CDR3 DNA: TGTGCCAGCTCTCTCGGGGGGGCCCTGAACACTGAAGCTTTCTTT

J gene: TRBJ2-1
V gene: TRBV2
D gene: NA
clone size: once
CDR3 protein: CASSENWLLTANEQFF
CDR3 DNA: TGTGCCAGCAGTGAAAACTGGCTACTAACGGCCAATGAGCAGTTCTTC

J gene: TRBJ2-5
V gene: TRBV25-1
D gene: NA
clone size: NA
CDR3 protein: CASSEIYTLQETQYF
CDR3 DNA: TGTGCCAGCAGTGAAATATATACACTACAAGAGACCCAGTACTTC

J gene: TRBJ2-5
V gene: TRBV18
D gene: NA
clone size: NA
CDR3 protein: CASSPTGEGTQYF
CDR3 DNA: TGTGCCAGCTCACCCACAGGAGAAGGGACCCAGTACTTC

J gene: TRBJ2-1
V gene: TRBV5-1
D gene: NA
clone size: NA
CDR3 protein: CASSSEPRRFF
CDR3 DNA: TGCGCCAGCAGCTCCGAACCGAGGCGGTTCTTC

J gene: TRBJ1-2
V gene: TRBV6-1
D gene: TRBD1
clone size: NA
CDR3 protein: CASSFSDRGVYGYTF
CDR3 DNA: TGTGCCAGCAGTTTTTCCGACAGGGGAGTCTATGGCTACACCTTC

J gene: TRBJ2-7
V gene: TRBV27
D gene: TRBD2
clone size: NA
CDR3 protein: CASSFSGSNSYEQYF
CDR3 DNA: TGTGCCAGCAGCTTTAGCGGGTCGAACTCCTACGAGCAGTACTTC

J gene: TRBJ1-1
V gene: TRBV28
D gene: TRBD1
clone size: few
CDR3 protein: CASSLTGDKAFF
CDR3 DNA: TGTGCCAGCAGCCTGACAGGGGATAAAGCTTTCTTT

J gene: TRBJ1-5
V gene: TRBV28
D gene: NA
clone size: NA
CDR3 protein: CASSLNRDSNQPQHF
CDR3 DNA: TGTGCCAGCAGTTTAAACAGGGATAGCAATCAGCCCCAGCATTTT

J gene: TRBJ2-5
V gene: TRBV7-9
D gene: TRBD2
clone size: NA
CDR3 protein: CATGRDQETQYF
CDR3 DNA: TGTGCCACCGGGAGGGACCAAGAGACCCAGTACTTC

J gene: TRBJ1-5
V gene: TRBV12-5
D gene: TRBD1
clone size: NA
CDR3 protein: CASGSQHPPDRIKHVSNQPQHF
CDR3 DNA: TGTGCTAGTGGTTCACAACATCCCCCGGACAGGATTAAACACGTGAGCAATCAGCCCCAGCATTTT

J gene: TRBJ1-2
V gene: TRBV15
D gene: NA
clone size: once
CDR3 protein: CAAKEEGTPFSYGYTF
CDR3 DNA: TGTGCCGCCAAAGAGGAAGGGACACCCTTTTCCTATGGCTACACCTTC

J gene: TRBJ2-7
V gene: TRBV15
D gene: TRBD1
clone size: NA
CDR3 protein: CATSKHRDRGGEQYF
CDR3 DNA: TGTGCCACCAGCAAGCACCGGGACAGGGGCGGAGAGCAGTACTTC

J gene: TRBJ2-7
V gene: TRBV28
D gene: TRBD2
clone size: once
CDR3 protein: CASLGPAGGLGYEQYF
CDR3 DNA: TGTGCCAGCCTCGGGCCGGCGGGAGGTCTTGGGTACGAGCAGTACTTC

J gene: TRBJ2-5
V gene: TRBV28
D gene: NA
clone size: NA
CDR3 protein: CASSTRAGNQETQYF
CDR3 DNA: TGTGCCAGCTCCACCAGGGCAGGGAACCAAGAGACCCAGTACTTC

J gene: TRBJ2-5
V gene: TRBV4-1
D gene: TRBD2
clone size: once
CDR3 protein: CASNRTSAETQYF
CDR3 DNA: TGCGCCAGCAACCGGACTAGCGCAGAGACCCAGTACTTC

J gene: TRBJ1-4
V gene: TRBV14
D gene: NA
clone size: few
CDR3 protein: CASSRTGGKLFF
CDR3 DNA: TGTGCCAGCAGCCGTACGGGTGGAAAACTGTTTTTT

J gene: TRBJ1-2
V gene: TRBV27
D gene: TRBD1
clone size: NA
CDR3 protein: CASSSQGVLAGYTF
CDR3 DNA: TGTGCCAGCAGTTCACAGGGGGTATTGGCTGGCTACACCTTC

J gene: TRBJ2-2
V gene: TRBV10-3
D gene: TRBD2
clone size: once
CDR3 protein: CATRQTGTRRARSELFF
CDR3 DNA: TGTGCCACCCGACAGACCGGGACTAGGAGGGCTCGATCGGAGCTGTTTTTT